This T cell receptor (beta chain) derives from a study of cytomegalovirus exposure and HLA in healthy donors. 13 Jbeta primers and 60 Vbeta primers were used for the PCR. Clones were sequenced by immunoSEQ multiplex PCR, and TCRdb holds only the in-frame ones, with some missing. The table lists around 180,000 clones, about 65% of them singletons, with around 1.5% in the top ten. CDR1 is KGHSH, CDR2 LQKENI, per germline. The CDR3 totals 13 residues. Between the trimmed V and J ends, which lost 6 bases and 3 bases, there was a span of 11 bases. Note on this clone: Its antigen is as yet unknown.

Regarding the study as a whole: Sequencing artifact likely explains a cluster of highly shared sequence variants. As a later analysis revealed, the rate of TCR association differed by HLA locus, with DRB1 most and HLA-C fewest. Most TCR sequences were rare, but some public TCRs occurred in many donors.

The sequenced sample was PBMCs. The chain uses TRBV18 and TRBJ1-1, with D perhaps matching TRBD1 (6 bases). This TCR came from a girl between 5 and 17 years old in good health and CMV-seronegative. CDR3 nucleotide sequence: TGTGCCAGCTCCCAGACAGGAGACACTGAAGCTTTCTTT. This codes for CASSQTGDTEAFF.